This TCR beta chain was captured by sequencing in a study of beta chain features in type 1 diabetes. General study findings and limits: Moderately but significantly shorter TCRB CDR3s were found in Type 1 diabetes patients in all four CD4+ subsets.

V was shortened by 4 bases and J by 4 bases, with 13 bases between the two germline ends. Germline V gene sequence: CDR1 PRHDT, CDR2 FYEKMQ (reference sequence). The CDR3 runs 14 residues. All of the isolated RNA was reverse transcribed, so expressed TCRB transcripts were sequenced. Clones were sequenced by immunoSEQ multiplex PCR, and TCRdb holds only the in-frame ones, with some missing. The sample shows roughly 730,000 clones, roughly 13% of them seen only once. This clone was counted between two and nine times. Its antigen remains unknown. The sample consisted of naive CD4+ T cells from blood. The chain has TRBV13 and TRBJ1-2; D not certain. The receptor was isolated from a man younger than 30 with type 1 diabetes. The CDR3 loop is CASSSRRATYGYTF. CDR3 coding DNA: TGTGCCAGCAGCTCCCGTAGGGCTACCTATGGCTACACCTTC.